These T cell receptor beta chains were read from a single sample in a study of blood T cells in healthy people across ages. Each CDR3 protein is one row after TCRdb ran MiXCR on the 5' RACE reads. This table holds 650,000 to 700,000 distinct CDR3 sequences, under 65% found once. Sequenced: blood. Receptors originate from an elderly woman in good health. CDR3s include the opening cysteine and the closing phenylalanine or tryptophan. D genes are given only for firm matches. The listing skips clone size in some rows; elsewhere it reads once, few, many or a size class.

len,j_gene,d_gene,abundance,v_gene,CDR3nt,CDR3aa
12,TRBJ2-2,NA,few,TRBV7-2,TGTGCCAGCAGTCGCCCAACCGGGGAGCTGTTTTTT,CASSRPTGELFF
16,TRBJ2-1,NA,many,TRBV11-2,TGTGCCAGCAACCCTGGGCGGGGGCTTATATACAATGAGCAGTTCTTC,CASNPGRGLIYNEQFF
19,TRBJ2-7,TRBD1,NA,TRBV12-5,TGTGCTAGTGGTTTGACCCGGACAGGGGTAAATCGGGGCCAAGAGACCCGGTACTTC,CASGLTRTGVNRGQETRYF
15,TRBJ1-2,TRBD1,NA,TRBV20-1,TGCAGTGCCCCGACAGGGGTTATTCTTGGCTATGGCTACACCTTC,CSAPTGVILGYGYTF
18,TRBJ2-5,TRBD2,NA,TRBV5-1,TGCGCCAGCAGCTCAGGACTAGCGGGGGGCGTATACCAAGAGACCCAGTACTTC,CASSSGLAGGVYQETQYF
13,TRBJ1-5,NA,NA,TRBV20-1,TGCAGTGCTAGTTCGGTGGGTCAAGGGCCCCAGCATTTT,CSASSVGQGPQHF
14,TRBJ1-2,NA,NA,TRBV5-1,TGCGCCAGCAGCTTGGCCGGGGCGGCTTCTGGCTACACCTTC,CASSLAGAASGYTF
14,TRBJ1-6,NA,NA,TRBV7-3,TGTGCCAGCAGCTTACAAGGGGGAGCTTCACCCCTCCACTTT,CASSLQGGASPLHF
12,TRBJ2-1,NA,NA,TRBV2,TGTGCCAGCAGTACTACAACTGGTGAGCAGTTCTTC,CASSTTTGEQFF
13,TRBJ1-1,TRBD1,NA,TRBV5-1,TGCGCCAGCAGCCGGGGACAGTACACTGAAACTTTCTTT,CASSRGQYTETFF
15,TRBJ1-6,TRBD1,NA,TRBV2,TGTGCCAGCAGAAGTGAGGACAGGACTAATTCACCCCTCCACTTT,CASRSEDRTNSPLHF
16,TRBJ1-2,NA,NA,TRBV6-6,TGTGCCAGCAGTTACTCGATGCTACGGGGCATAGGGGGCTACACCTTC,CASSYSMLRGIGGYTF
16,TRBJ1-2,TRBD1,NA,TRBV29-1,TGCAGCTCTACTGGGGCGTGGACAGGGGAATCCCATGGCTACACCTTC,CSSTGAWTGESHGYTF
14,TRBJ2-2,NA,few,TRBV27,TGTGCCAGCAGTGTCGGACTGAACACCGGGGAGCTGTTTTTT,CASSVGLNTGELFF
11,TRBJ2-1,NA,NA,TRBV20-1,TGCAGTGGAATTGCCTACAATGAGCAGTTCTTC,CSGIAYNEQFF
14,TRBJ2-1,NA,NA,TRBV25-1,TGTGCCAGCAGTGAAGAAGGATACTACAATGAGCAGTTCTTC,CASSEEGYYNEQFF
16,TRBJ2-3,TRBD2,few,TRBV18,TGTGCCAGCTCACTTCAAGCGGGAGGGATCACAGATACGCAGTATTTT,CASSLQAGGITDTQYF
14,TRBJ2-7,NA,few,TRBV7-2,TGTGCCAGCAGCTCTGACCCCAGCTCCTACGAGCAGTACTTC,CASSSDPSSYEQYF
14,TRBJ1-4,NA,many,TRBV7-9,TGTGCCAGCAGCCGCCAGGGATATAATGAAAAACTGTTTTTT,CASSRQGYNEKLFF
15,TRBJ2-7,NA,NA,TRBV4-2,TGTGCCAGCAGCCAAGGATTCGGGCGAGGTCCTGGGCAGTACTTC,CASSQGFGRGPGQYF
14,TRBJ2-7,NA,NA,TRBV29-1,TGCAGCGTGGTCATTCCCTTCACCACCTACGAGCAGTACTTC,CSVVIPFTTYEQYF
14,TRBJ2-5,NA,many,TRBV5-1,TGCGCCAGCACCACCGGGACGGGCGGGGAGACCCAGTACTTC,CASTTGTGGETQYF
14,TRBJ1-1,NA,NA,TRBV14,TGTGCCAGCAGCAAACCGGGGAGTAACACTGAAGCTTTCTTT,CASSKPGSNTEAFF
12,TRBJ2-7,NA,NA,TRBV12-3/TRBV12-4,TGTGCCAGCGGTCCCAGCGTCTACGAGCAGTACTTC,CASGPSVYEQYF
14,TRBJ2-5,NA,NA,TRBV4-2,TGTGCCAGCAGCCAATTTATAGGGGCCGAGACCCAGTACTTC,CASSQFIGAETQYF
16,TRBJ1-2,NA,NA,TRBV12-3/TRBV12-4,TGTGCCAGCAGTCTAGAGGTCCCGGGCCTCAATTATGGCTACACCTTC,CASSLEVPGLNYGYTF